The 5 T cell receptor beta chains below were found in one sample sequenced in a study of identical twins. TCRdb re-called the 5' RACE reads through MiXCR, storing one row per CDR3 protein. The sample lists about 200,000 distinct CDR3 sequences; 7.5% were seen once. The same data also contributed to another study, on yellow fever vaccine responses in identical twins.

The specimen was memory (CD45RO+) T cells sorted from blood. The receptors stem from a woman between 18 and 29 years old in good health.

The table lists this clonotype with many counts. In nucleotides, the CDR3 is TGTGCCAGCAGCCAAGAGGGTCATAGCGGGAGCCTCACAGATACGCAGTATTTT. Protein sequence: CASSQEGHSGSLTDTQYF. The J gene is TRBJ2-3, the V gene TRBV4-2, with TRBD2 matching over 9 bases. V trimming: 0 bases; J trimming: 2 bases; junction bases outside the gene matches: 9. Germline V gene sequence: CDR1 LGHNA, CDR2 YNFKEQ. This CDR3 region has 18 residues.

This clonotype turned up a few times. This chain links TRBV6-2 or TRBV6-3 with TRBJ2-1, with D tentatively TRBD2 (5 bases). V was clipped by 2 bases and J by 0 bases, with 14 bases between them. The CDR3 is 17 amino acids. Germline CDR1 MNHEY, CDR2 SVGEGT. CDR3 sequence reads: CASSYVGGPGSYNEQFF. CDR3 sequence (DNA): TGTGCCAGCAGTTACGTCGGAGGCCCGGGCTCCTACAATGAGCAGTTCTTC.

This clonotype has just a few counts. V gene TRBV7-9 combines with J gene TRBJ2-7, with D possibly being TRBD1 or TRBD2 (5 bases each). V dropped 5 bases and J dropped 3 bases, with 14 bases sitting between them. Per the germline V gene, CDR1 is SEHNR and CDR2 is FQNEAQ (reference sequence). This CDR3 comprises 14 residues. Here the CDR3 DNA reads TGTGCCAGCAGCCATTCGGGGCAGAGCTACGAGCAGTACTTC. Amino acid sequence: CASSHSGQSYEQYF.

This clonotype was seen a few times. The genes are TRBV25-1 and TRBJ2-1, with 9 bases lining up with TRBD2. The V segment lost 5 bases and the J segment 9 bases; nucleotides outside the gene matches: 8. There are 14 residues in the CDR3. Germline-derived CDR1 and CDR2 are MGHDK and SYGVNS. CDR3 in DNA: TGTGCCAGCAGTCCCCGGACTAGCGTCACTGAGCAGTTCTTC. Translation: CASSPRTSVTEQFF.

This clonotype was seen only once. The V call is TRBV30, the J call TRBJ1-5, with no clear D. CDR1 is GTSNPN, CDR2 SVGIG, per germline (reference sequence). This CDR3 has 15 amino acids. V lost 0 bases and J 0 bases, leaving 9 bases between the germline ends. This CDR3 reads CAWSVDGNSNQPQHF. The CDR3 bases are TGTGCCTGGAGTGTAGACGGAAATAGCAATCAGCCCCAGCATTTT.